Listed below are T cell receptor beta chains from one sample, sequenced in a study of Ad26.COV2.S vaccination and SARS-CoV-2 variants. Profiling relied on immunoSEQ multiplex PCR, and the TCRdb table lists in-frame clones only, not all of them. This sample has about 240,000 clones, with roughly 90% found just once. Sequenced here: peripheral blood, sampled in a trial of Ad26.COV2.S vaccine versus placebo. The receptor set was obtained from a person between 18 and 65 years old who received the Ad26.COV2.S COVID-19 vaccine or a placebo. Both conserved end residues are part of each CDR3. Each record gives: J gene, clone size, D gene, V gene, CDR3 protein, CDR3 DNA. A D gene is named only where the DNA matches it firmly. Some rows mark clone size as missing; the rest say once, few, many or name a class of expanded clone.

>TRBJ1-5|few|-|TRBV6-5
CATSGTGGNQPQHF
TGTGCCACCAGCGGTACGGGGGGCAATCAGCCCCAGCATTTT
>TRBJ1-4|-|-|TRBV7-2
CASSLESTRPGLFF
TGTGCCAGCAGCTTAGAAAGTACCCGCCCGGGACTGTTTTTT
>TRBJ2-7|-|TRBD2|TRBV7-2
CASSRGTSGMAPYEQYF
TGTGCCAGCAGCCGTGGGACTAGCGGGATGGCCCCCTACGAGCAGTACTTC
>TRBJ1-2|once|TRBD1|TRBV28
CASSFFRDRGWRGYTF
TGTGCCAGCAGTTTTTTCCGAGACAGGGGGTGGAGAGGCTACACCTTC
>TRBJ1-1|-|TRBD1|TRBV27
CASSLDPRPKTGPFEAFF
TGTGCCAGCAGTTTAGATCCGCGCCCTAAGACAGGGCCGTTTGAAGCTTTCTTT
>TRBJ2-6|-|-|TRBV10-3
CAITQQPGANVLTF
TGTGCCATCACCCAACAGCCTGGGGCCAACGTCCTGACTTTC
>TRBJ2-1|-|TRBD1|TRBV6-4
CASSPTGGAYNEQFF
TGTGCCAGCAGTCCGACAGGGGGGGCTTACAATGAGCAGTTCTTC
>TRBJ2-3|-|-|TRBV7-2
CASSPFTDTQYF
TGTGCCAGCAGCCCCTTCACAGATACGCAGTATTTT
>TRBJ2-7|-|-|TRBV6-2/TRBV6-3
CASSYSPSRGEDSYEQYF
TGTGCCAGCAGTTACTCCCCCTCCCGTGGAGAGGATTCCTACGAGCAGTACTTC
>TRBJ1-2|-|-|TRBV28
CASSPLRRRALSYGYTF
TGTGCCAGCAGCCCCTTGAGGCGCAGGGCTCTTAGCTATGGCTACACCTTC
>TRBJ1-1|-|-|TRBV10-3
CAISYTTNTEAFF
TGTGCCATCAGCTACACAACGAACACTGAAGCTTTCTTT
>TRBJ2-5|-|TRBD1|TRBV5-1
CASSLGERGPETQYF
TGCGCCAGCAGCTTGGGGGAAAGGGGGCCTGAGACCCAGTACTTC
>TRBJ2-3|-|-|TRBV4-2
CASSQDWSSPQYF
TGTGCCAGCAGCCAAGATTGGTCGAGTCCGCAGTATTTT
>TRBJ2-7|-|-|TRBV15
CATSNPPIAYEQYF
TGTGCCACCAGCAACCCTCCCATAGCCTACGAGCAGTACTTC
>TRBJ2-5|-|TRBD2|TRBV7-9
CASSPSGGETQYF
TGTGCCAGCAGCCCTAGCGGGGGGGAGACCCAGTACTTC
>TRBJ2-1|once|TRBD1|TRBV24-1
CATGRQGTYNEQFF
TGTGCCACCGGAAGACAGGGAACCTACAATGAGCAGTTCTTC
>TRBJ2-1|once|TRBD2|TRBV2
CASLPLAGEFEQFF
TGTGCCAGCCTCCCCCTAGCGGGGGAATTTGAGCAGTTCTTC
>TRBJ2-7|-|-|TRBV30
CAWSVLSRDSEQYF
TGTGCCTGGAGTGTCCTCTCCCGGGATAGTGAGCAGTACTTC
>TRBJ2-1|-|-|TRBV4-1
CASSQNRAALNEQFF
TGCGCCAGCAGCCAAAACAGGGCAGCCCTAAATGAGCAGTTCTTC
>TRBJ2-1|-|TRBD2|TRBV11-1
CASRLGLVDNEQFF
TGTGCCAGCAGACTTGGACTAGTTGACAATGAGCAGTTCTTC
>TRBJ1-2|-|-|TRBV13
CASSFFLGGPNYGYTF
TGTGCCAGCAGCTTCTTTCTCGGGGGGCCCAACTATGGCTACACCTTC
>TRBJ2-7|few|-|TRBV28
CASSREGGGPYEQYF
TGTGCCAGCAGCCGCGAGGGGGGCGGACCCTACGAGCAGTACTTC
>TRBJ1-3|-|-|TRBV5-4
CASQEDLSRNTIYF
TGTGCCAGCCAAGAGGACCTCTCGAGAAACACCATATATTTT
>TRBJ1-4|-|-|TRBV10-2
CASSDLSGEKLFF
TGCGCCAGCAGTGATTTGAGTGGAGAAAAACTGTTTTTT
>TRBJ2-7|-|TRBD2|TRBV11-3
CASSLELAGGHEQYF
TGTGCCAGCAGCTTAGAACTAGCGGGAGGCCACGAGCAGTACTTC
>TRBJ1-5|-|-|TRBV5-1
CASSPGGGIPVQSQHF
TGCGCCAGCAGCCCCGGCGGGGGGATACCCGTGCAGTCCCAGCATTTT
>TRBJ1-4|-|-|TRBV9
CASSVENGPWAANNEKLFF
TGTGCCAGCAGCGTAGAAAATGGTCCGTGGGCAGCAAATAATGAAAAACTGTTTTTT
>TRBJ1-2|-|-|TRBV15
CATSARERNDYGYTF
TGTGCCACCAGCGCGAGGGAGAGGAATGACTATGGCTACACCTTC
>TRBJ2-1|-|TRBD2|TRBV7-3
CASSLRSGRANQYNEQFF
TGTGCCAGCAGCTTAAGGTCCGGGAGGGCCAACCAATACAATGAGCAGTTCTTC
>TRBJ2-1|-|TRBD1|TRBV4-3
CASSHGQGKSNEQFF
TGCGCCAGCAGCCACGGACAGGGGAAGAGCAATGAGCAGTTCTTC
>TRBJ1-1|once|-|TRBV27
CASSFGVRTEAFF
TGTGCCAGCAGTTTTGGGGTGAGGACTGAAGCTTTCTTT
>TRBJ2-1|-|-|TRBV6-5
CASSYLGGHNEQFF
TGTGCCAGCAGTTACTTGGGAGGCCACAATGAGCAGTTCTTC
>TRBJ1-6|-|-|TRBV30
CAWRLVLTPLHF
TGTGCCTGGAGACTTGTCCTTACACCCCTCCACTTT
>TRBJ2-3|-|TRBD2|TRBV6-1
CASSKEPLAGWTDRGGTQYF
TGTGCCAGCAGTAAAGAGCCCCTAGCGGGGTGGACAGATAGGGGAGGTACGCAGTATTTT
>TRBJ2-7|-|TRBD1|TRBV30
CAWRPPGQGAGQYF
TGTGCCTGGAGGCCTCCGGGACAGGGGGCTGGGCAGTACTTC
>TRBJ2-7|-|-|TRBV7-6
CASSLAAGSSYEQYF
TGTGCCAGCAGCTTAGCGGCCGGGAGCTCCTACGAGCAGTACTTC
>TRBJ1-4|-|-|TRBV5-1
CASSFGQPSTNEKLFF
TGCGCCAGCAGCTTCGGACAGCCCTCAACTAATGAAAAACTGTTTTTT
>TRBJ1-2|-|TRBD1|TRBV2
CASRERQGAFLNGYTF
TGTGCCAGCAGGGAGCGACAGGGGGCGTTCCTCAATGGCTACACCTTC
>TRBJ2-3|-|-|TRBV11-3
CASRQDIMAPGATDTQYF
TGTGCCAGCAGACAGGACATAATGGCCCCAGGTGCCACAGATACGCAGTATTTT
>TRBJ1-1|once|-|TRBV6-5
CASPKGIGGTEAFF
TGTGCCAGCCCTAAAGGTATAGGGGGCACTGAAGCTTTCTTT
>TRBJ1-3|-|-|TRBV4-1
CASSQEGTRGDTIYF
TGCGCCAGCAGCCAAGAAGGAACCCGTGGGGACACCATATATTTT
>TRBJ2-7|few|-|TRBV18
CASSPPDLSYEQYF
TGTGCCAGCTCACCACCAGACCTCTCCTACGAGCAGTACTTC
>TRBJ2-4|-|TRBD1|TRBV11-1
CASSPQGAGMDIQYF
TGTGCCAGCAGCCCACAGGGGGCAGGCATGGACATTCAGTACTTC
>TRBJ1-6|-|-|TRBV30
CARNGGGNSPLHF
TGTGCTCGGAATGGAGGGGGGAATTCACCCCTCCACTTT
>TRBJ2-7|-|-|TRBV20-1
CSAASHEQYF
TGCAGTGCCGCCTCCCACGAGCAGTACTTC
>TRBJ2-7|-|-|TRBV28
CASRSRVSYEQYF
TGTGCCAGCAGGAGTCGGGTTTCCTACGAGCAGTACTTC
>TRBJ1-5|-|-|TRBV6-5
CASRRNADQPQHF
TGTGCCAGCAGGAGGAACGCGGATCAGCCCCAGCATTTT
>TRBJ1-1|-|-|TRBV10-1
CASSERLNTEAFF
TGCGCCAGCAGTGAGAGGCTGAACACTGAAGCTTTCTTT
>TRBJ2-3|-|-|TRBV9
CASSVVGSLDTQYF
TGTGCCAGCAGCGTAGTAGGTAGCCTAGATACGCAGTATTTT
>TRBJ1-5|-|TRBD1|TRBV7-2
CASSLDRGYQPQHF
TGTGCCAGCAGCCTCGACAGGGGGTATCAGCCCCAGCATTTT
>TRBJ2-2|-|-|TRBV11-1
CASSLDLPWDTGELFF
TGTGCCAGCAGCTTAGACCTACCATGGGACACCGGGGAGCTGTTTTTT
>TRBJ1-1|-|TRBD1|TRBV19
CAVRGQGARTEAFF
TGTGCCGTACGGGGGCAGGGGGCGAGGACTGAAGCTTTCTTT
>TRBJ2-7|-|-|TRBV27
CASSSPWGRDGYEQYF
TGTGCCAGCAGTTCCCCATGGGGGCGGGATGGCTACGAGCAGTACTTC
>TRBJ1-1|-|-|TRBV15
CATSRDRGEKAFF
TGTGCCACCAGCAGAGATCGAGGGGAGAAGGCTTTCTTT
>TRBJ1-2|once|-|TRBV7-9
CASTGGANANYGYTF
TGTGCCAGCACCGGGGGGGCAAACGCTAACTATGGCTACACCTTC
>TRBJ1-1|-|-|TRBV5-1
CASSANAGTPEAFF
TGCGCCAGCAGCGCTAACGCTGGGACCCCTGAAGCTTTCTTT